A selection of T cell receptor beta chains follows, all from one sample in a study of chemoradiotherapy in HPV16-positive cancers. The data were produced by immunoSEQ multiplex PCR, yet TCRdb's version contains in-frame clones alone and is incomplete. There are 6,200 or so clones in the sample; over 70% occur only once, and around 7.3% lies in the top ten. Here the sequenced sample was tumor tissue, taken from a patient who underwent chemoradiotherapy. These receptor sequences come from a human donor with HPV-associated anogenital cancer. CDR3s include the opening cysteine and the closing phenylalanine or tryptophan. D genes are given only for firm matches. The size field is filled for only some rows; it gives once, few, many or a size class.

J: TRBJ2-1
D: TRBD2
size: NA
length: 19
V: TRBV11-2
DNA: TGTGCCAGCAGCCTGCATGTGTTGGGCGGGGGGCCTTCTAAGGATGAGCAGTTCTTC
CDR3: CASSLHVLGGGPSKDEQFF

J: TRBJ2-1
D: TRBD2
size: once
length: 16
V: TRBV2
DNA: TGTGCCAGCAGCCCACTCCTAGCGGGTTATTACAATGAGCAGTTCTTC
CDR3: CASSPLLAGYYNEQFF

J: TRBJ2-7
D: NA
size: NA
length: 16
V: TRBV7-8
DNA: TGTGCCAGCAGCTTAGCGTCGCTCGCGCTATCCTACGAGCAGTACTTC
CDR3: CASSLASLALSYEQYF

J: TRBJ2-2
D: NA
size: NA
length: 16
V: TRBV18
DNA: TGTGCCAGCTCGACGCCGGGACTCGGGAACACCGGGGAGCTGTTTTTT
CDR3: CASSTPGLGNTGELFF

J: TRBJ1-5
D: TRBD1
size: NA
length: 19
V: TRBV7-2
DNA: TGTGCCAGCAGCTTAGGTGGGCCAGGGACAGGGGGGGCCAATCAGCCCCAGCATTTT
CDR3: CASSLGGPGTGGANQPQHF

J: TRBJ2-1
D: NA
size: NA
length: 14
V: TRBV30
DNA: TGTGCCTGGAGCCCCCGGAGGTCCTACAATGAGCAGTTCTTC
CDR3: CAWSPRRSYNEQFF

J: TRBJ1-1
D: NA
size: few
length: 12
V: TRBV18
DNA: TGTGCCAGCTCACCGAGAGGGGTAGATGCTTTCTTT
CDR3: CASSPRGVDAFF

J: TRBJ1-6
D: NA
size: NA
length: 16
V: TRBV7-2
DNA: TGTGCCAGCAGCTTAGGCAGGGGAGTCTATAATTCACCCCTCCACTTT
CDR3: CASSLGRGVYNSPLHF

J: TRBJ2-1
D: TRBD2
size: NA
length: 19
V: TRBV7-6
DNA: TGTGCCAGCAGCTTAGGGGCTAGCGGGGGCCTAAGTTCCTACAATGAGCAGTTCTTC
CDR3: CASSLGASGGLSSYNEQFF

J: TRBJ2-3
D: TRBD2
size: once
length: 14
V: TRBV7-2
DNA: TGTGCCAGCAGCTCCGGACTAGCCCGCGATACGCAGTATTTT
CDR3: CASSSGLARDTQYF

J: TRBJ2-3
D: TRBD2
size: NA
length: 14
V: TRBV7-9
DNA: TGTGCCCAGGCGGGAGGGTCCAGCACAGATACGCAGTATTTT
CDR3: CAQAGGSSTDTQYF

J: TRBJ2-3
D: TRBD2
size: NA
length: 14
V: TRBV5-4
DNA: TGTGCCCTCCATAGCGGGGGTAGCACAGATACGCAGTATTTT
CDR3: CALHSGGSTDTQYF

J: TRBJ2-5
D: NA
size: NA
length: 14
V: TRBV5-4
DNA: TGTGCCAGCAGCTTGGCCCTAGGGCAAGAGACCCAGTACTTC
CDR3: CASSLALGQETQYF

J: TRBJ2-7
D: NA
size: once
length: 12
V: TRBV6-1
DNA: TGTGCCAGCAGCCGCTCCGAGAACGAGCAGTACTTC
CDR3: CASSRSENEQYF

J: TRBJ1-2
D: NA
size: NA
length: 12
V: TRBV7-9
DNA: TGTGCCAGCAGTAACGGGGTCTATGGCTACACCTTC
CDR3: CASSNGVYGYTF

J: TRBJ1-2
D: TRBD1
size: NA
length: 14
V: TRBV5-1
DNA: TGCGCCAGCAGCTTGAAAGGGACAGGGAGTGGCTACACCTTC
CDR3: CASSLKGTGSGYTF

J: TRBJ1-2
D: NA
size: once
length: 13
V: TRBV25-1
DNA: TGTGCCAGCAGTGAAGTACTTAACTATGGCTACACCTTC
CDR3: CASSEVLNYGYTF

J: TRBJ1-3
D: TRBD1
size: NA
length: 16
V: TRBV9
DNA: TGTGCCAGCAGCCCAACGACAGGGGGCTCTGGAAACACCATATATTTT
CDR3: CASSPTTGGSGNTIYF

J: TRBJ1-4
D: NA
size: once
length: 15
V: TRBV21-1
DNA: TGTGCCAGCAGCCCCGGGGCCCGGATGAGGGAAAAACTGTTTTTT
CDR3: CASSPGARMREKLFF

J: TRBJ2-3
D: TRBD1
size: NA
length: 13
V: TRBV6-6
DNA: TGTGCCAGCAGTAGACAGGGGCCAGATACGCAGTATTTT
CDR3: CASSRQGPDTQYF

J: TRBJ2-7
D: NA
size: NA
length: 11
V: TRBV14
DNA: TGTGCCAGCAGTCCCGGCTACGAGCAGTACTTC
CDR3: CASSPGYEQYF

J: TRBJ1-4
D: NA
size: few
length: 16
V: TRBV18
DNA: TGTGCCAGCTCAAGCCCCGGGACCGCTTTTAATGAAAAACTGTTTTTT
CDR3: CASSSPGTAFNEKLFF

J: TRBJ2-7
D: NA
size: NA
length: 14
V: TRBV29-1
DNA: TGCAGCGTCCGGCAAGCTAGACTCTCCTACGAGCAGTACTTC
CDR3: CSVRQARLSYEQYF

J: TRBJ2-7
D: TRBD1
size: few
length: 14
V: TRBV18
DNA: TGTGCCAGCTCACCAACAGGGGGCGTCGACGAGCAGTACTTC
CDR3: CASSPTGGVDEQYF

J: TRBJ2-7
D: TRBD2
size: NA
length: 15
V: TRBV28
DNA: TGTGCCAGCACCCGCTCAGCGGGAGGGCCCCTAGGGCAGTACTTC
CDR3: CASTRSAGGPLGQYF